One sample yielded the 2 T cell receptor beta chains listed below, sequenced in a study of T cells in Graves' hyperthyroidism and ophthalmopathy. RNA transcripts served as the template for amplifying TCR beta CDR3 regions. When the TCR CDR3 underwent first-round RT-PCR, the HTBI primer set was used. TCRdb recomputed calls from the multiplex PCR reads with MiXCR, one row per CDR3 protein. The repertoire holds about 58,000 distinct CDR3 sequences, with roughly 49% as singletons. Sequenced material: blood. These receptors came from a woman in her thirties with Graves' ophthalmopathy.

This clonotype was detected only once. The CDR3 end shows no conserved phenylalanine or tryptophan, and so a read error is likely. The limits of the CDR3 on the DNA are not certain, so only TCRdb's listed CDR3 is given. CDR3 region: CASSARPGRT. The V gene is TRBV9, the J gene TRBJ2-6; the table's D call, TRBD1, has no DNA check behind it. With termini counted, the CDR3 has 10 amino acids. The germline CDR1 and CDR2 sequences are SGDLS and YYNGEE.

This clonotype was seen more than once but under ten times. The junction departs from the called germline gene at one end, perhaps through a read error. V gene TRBV19 combines with J gene TRBJ1-1; no reliable D call. Germline V gives CDR1 LNHDA, CDR2 SQIVND (reference sequence). The CDR3 has 14 residues. CDR3 coding DNA: TGTGCCAGTAGTGTTGAGGGAGGGAGTGCTGAAGCTTCCTTT. It yields the protein CASSVEGGSAEASF.